Described below is a single T cell receptor (beta chain) sequence and its context. Profiled with immunoSEQ multiplex PCR; TCRdb holds only in-frame clones, not every one. This table has about 150,000 clones, more than 85% appearing once. The data were taken from a study of T cell responses to AZD1222 COVID-19 vaccine. The specimen was peripheral blood, collected on day 0 of AZD1222 vaccination. This TCR derives from an adult in good health.

The CDR3 nucleotides read TGTGCCAGCAGTCTTAATACCTACGAGCAGTACTTC. Protein product: CASSLNTYEQYF. The rearrangement links TRBV12-3 or TRBV12-4 to TRBJ2-7; no reliable D call. Deletions cut 5 bases from V and 2 bases from J, with 7 bases between. CDR3 length equals 12 residues.